What follows describes a single T cell receptor (beta chain). Its antigen is unidentified. This record comes from a study of cytomegalovirus exposure and HLA in healthy donors. Across the whole study: Approximately 200 million T cells yielded 110 million or so unique TCR beta sequences in earlier analysis.

The PCR was carried out with 60 Vbeta primers and 13 Jbeta primers. This table comes from immunoSEQ multiplex PCR, and its TCRdb copy is limited to in-frame clones, with some not included. The table shows some 170,000 clones, with over 70% occurring only once. Germline assignment: CDR1 KGHSH and CDR2 LQKENI. The junction had 0 bases not matched to a gene; V was cut back by 4 bases and J by 2 bases. There are 13 residues in the CDR3. Study-wide findings and caveats: Analysis was carried out at a later point, and it linked a missense DCLRE1C variant to TCR beta V- and J-gene trimming. Earlier analysis found most TCR beta V segments productive about 90% or about 30% of the time.

While unrecorded immune exposures were likely, the donors were nominally healthy when sampled. This chain uses TRBV18 with TRBJ2-7, with 9 nucleotides matching TRBD1. The clonotype comes from a woman in her forties or fifties in good health and CMV-seropositive. Specimen: PBMCs. The CDR3 region has the DNA TGTGCCAGCTCACGACAGGGGGCCTACGAGCAGTACTTC. Its protein is CASSRQGAYEQYF.